The 21 T cell receptor beta chains below were found in one sample sequenced in a study of cytomegalovirus exposure and HLA in healthy donors. PCR amplification relied on 60 Vbeta primers (plus 13 Jbeta primers). Measured with immunoSEQ multiplex PCR; TCRdb has only the in-frame clones, and not every one. The top ten hold around 4.5% of the sample, which has 120,000 or so clones, 73% seen once. Sequencing was performed on PBMCs. These receptors originate from a woman aged 40 to 50 in good health and CMV-seronegative.

The V gene is TRBV29-1, the J gene TRBJ2-1; 10 nucleotides agree with TRBD2. From germline, CDR1 is SQVTM and CDR2 ANQGSEA. This CDR3 contains 13 residues. V trimming: 8 bases; J trimming: 7 bases; junction bases outside the gene matches: 8. CDR3 DNA sequence: TGCAGCTCGTGGGTAGCGGGGGGAAATGAGCAGTTCTTC. Its protein product is CSSWVAGGNEQFF.

The chain links TRBV5-6 to TRBJ1-1; D not resolved. The CDR3 runs to 15 residues. With 0 bases removed from V and 3 bases from J, the gap between germline ends came to 12 bases. The V gene's germline CDR1 is SGHDT and CDR2 YYEEEE. In nucleotides, the CDR3 is TGTGCCAGCAGCTTGGTCTCAGGAGGGCACACTGAAGCTTTCTTT. It encodes CASSLVSGGHTEAFF.

Only a few counts were recorded for this clone. The gene calls are TRBV4-1 and TRBJ1-5; TRBD1 aligns across 8 bases. This CDR3 contains 19 residues. Trimming at V came to 1 base and at J to 3 bases, leaving 14 bases not matched to a gene. Germline V CDR1 and CDR2: MGHRA, YSYEKL. CDR3 DNA sequence: TGCGCCAGCAGCCAAGGAAGGGCCAGGGGGCTGCGGGTCAATCAGCCCCAGCATTTT. Its protein is CASSQGRARGLRVNQPQHF.

The V call is TRBV27, the J call TRBJ2-1; no clear D. Germline-derived CDR1 and CDR2 are MNHEY and SMNVEV (reference sequence). The V end lost 5 bases, the J end lost 7 bases, and 18 bases lay between the germline ends. The CDR3 covers 15 residues. The CDR3 DNA reads TGTGCCAGCAGTACGGGTCTAGTTCCCAGAAATGAGCAGTTCTTC. Protein product: CASSTGLVPRNEQFF.

The chain joins TRBV4-1 to TRBJ2-5, with D maybe TRBD1 (6 bases). Trimming shortened V by 0 bases and J by 4 bases, and 15 bases separated the two germline ends. The CDR3 consists of 16 residues. Germline V gives CDR1 MGHRA, CDR2 YSYEKL. The CDR3 bases are TGCGCCAGCAGCCAAGAGGGAACAGGGCTTGGAGAGACCCAGTACTTC. Protein: CASSQEGTGLGETQYF.

The chain links TRBV5-5 to TRBJ1-6, with TRBD1 matching 9 bases. V lost 6 bases, J lost 7 bases, and 5 bases stayed unmatched. The CDR3 contains 14 residues. Germline CDR1 SGHKS, CDR2 YYEKEE (reference sequence). The DNA for the CDR3 is TGTGCCAGCACCTGGGACAGGGTAAATTCACCCCTCCACTTT. This encodes CASTWDRVNSPLHF.

The J gene is TRBJ1-5, the V gene TRBV4-3; 7 nucleotides match TRBD1. The J segment lost 6 bases and the V segment lost 2 bases, leaving 7 bases of the junction unmatched. The CDR3 is 15 amino acids. CDR1 LGHNA and CDR2 YSLEER come from the germline V gene. The CDR3 sequence is CASSQTTQGTQPQHF. The CDR3 DNA sequence: TGCGCCAGCAGCCAAACTACACAGGGGACTCAGCCCCAGCATTTT.

V is TRBV28 and J is TRBJ2-7; TRBD1 is a possible D gene (6 bases). In germline, CDR1 is MDHEN, CDR2 SYDVKM. The CDR3 has 12 residues. V was clipped by 7 bases and J by 2 bases, with 9 bases between them. The CDR3 bases are TGTGCCAGCACTACAGGGACCTACGAGCAGTACTTC. Protein product: CASTTGTYEQYF.

This clone appeared a single time. V is TRBV5-1 and J is TRBJ2-7; 11 nucleotides agree with TRBD2. The CDR3 runs to 19 residues. J was trimmed by 2 bases and V by 0 bases; bases with no gene match: 13. CDR1 SGHRS and CDR2 YFSETQ come from the germline V gene. Here the CDR3 DNA reads TGCGCCAGCAGCTTGGGACCACTAGCGGGGGCCCGGTCCCCCTACGAGCAGTACTTC. As protein: CASSLGPLAGARSPYEQYF.

This clone was detected once. The junction departs from germline at one end; a sequencing error may be responsible. The chain joins TRBV5-1 to TRBJ2-1; the match to TRBD2 covers 8 bases. The CDR3 extends over 14 amino acids. Germline CDR1 reads SGHRS; CDR2 reads YFSETQ. CDR3 loop: CASNLASGLNEQFF. The CDR3 region has the DNA TGCGCCAGCAACTTGGCTAGCGGGCTTAATGAGCAGTTCTTC.

The V and J genes are TRBV5-4 and TRBJ1-6; maybe TRBD1 (5 bases). This CDR3 is 18 amino acids long. With 4 bases removed from V and 6 bases from J, the gap between germline ends came to 23 bases. From germline, CDR1 is SGHNT and CDR2 YYREEE (reference sequence). CDR3 DNA: TGTGCCAGCAGCCTGTGGGGGGGTTCCCAGGCGCTTAATTCACCCCTCCACTTT. Translating it yields CASSLWGGSQALNSPLHF.

The chain has TRBV5-5 and TRBJ2-2; 8 nucleotides agree with TRBD2. CDR3 length: 13 residues. Germline CDR1 SGHKS, CDR2 YYEKEE (reference sequence). The V gene end was trimmed by 5 bases and the J gene end by 6 bases; junction bases not matched to a gene: 3. Here the CDR3 DNA reads TGTGCCAGCAGGGAACTAGCGGCCGGGGAGCTGTTTTTT. It codes for CASRELAAGELFF.

In DNA, the CDR3 is TGCGCCAGCAGCCCTGGAGTAGCGGGGGACCTCACCGGGGAGCTGTTTTTT. Translating gives CASSPGVAGDLTGELFF. This chain links TRBV4-3 with TRBJ2-2; TRBD2 agrees at 9 bases. The CDR3 extends over 17 amino acids. Germline V gives CDR1 LGHNA, CDR2 YSLEER. Germline trimming cut 4 bases from V and 4 bases from J; bases unmatched to any gene: 10.

The V and J genes are TRBV6-1 and TRBJ2-3; 8 bases fit TRBD2. V gave up 2 bases and J gave up 2 bases; unmatched junction bases: 9. CDR3 length equals 17 residues. Germline-derived CDR1 and CDR2 are MNHNS and SASEGT. The CDR3 nucleotides read TGTGCCAGCAGTGAAACTCCCTTAGCGGGAAACACAGATACGCAGTATTTT. Translated, it gives CASSETPLAGNTDTQYF.

The count of this clone is one. The chain carries TRBV2 and TRBJ2-7; TRBD1 agrees at 8 bases. The V and J ends lost 7 bases and 4 bases, in that order; junction bases with no gene match: 6. The germline CDR1 and CDR2 sequences are SNHLY and FYNNEI. This CDR3 has 13 residues. This CDR3 is CASTRTGSYEQYF. CDR3 DNA sequence: TGTGCCAGCACCCGGACAGGGTCGTACGAGCAGTACTTC.

J is TRBJ2-7 and V is TRBV18, with a weak D call TRBD1 (6 bases). The CDR3 length is 15 residues. V was trimmed by 3 bases and J by 0 bases, leaving 12 bases between them. The V gene's germline CDR1 is KGHSH and CDR2 LQKENI. Written as DNA, the CDR3 is TGTGCCAGCTCACCGAGGACAGAGAGCTCCTACGAGCAGTACTTC. It encodes CASSPRTESSYEQYF.

The V and J genes are TRBV5-4 and TRBJ2-7; possible D gene TRBD1, 6 bases. Trimming cost V 3 bases and J 2 bases, with 15 bases left between them. CDR1 is SGHNT and CDR2 is YYREEE in the germline V gene (reference sequence). The CDR3 totals 15 residues. The CDR3 bases are TGTGCCAGCAGCTCTACAGGGCGAGGGGCCTACGAGCAGTACTTC. Translating gives CASSSTGRGAYEQYF.

The chain joins TRBV7-2 to TRBJ2-1; 7 bases match TRBD1. This CDR3 region has 16 residues. Trimming took 1 base from V and 7 from J; bases not matched to a gene: 10. Germline CDR1 reads SGHTA; CDR2 reads FQGNSA. The CDR3 DNA reads as TGTGCCAGCAGCTTAGTCGCACAGGGGATTATGAATGAGCAGTTCTTC. This gives the protein CASSLVAQGIMNEQFF. The whole variable domain, filled in from reference TRBV7-2 and TRBJ2-1, reads GAGVSQSPSNKVTEKGKDVELRCDPISGHTALYWYRQSLGQGLEFLIYFQGNSAPDKSGLPSDRFSAERTGGSVSTLTIQRTQQEDSAVYLCASSLVAQGIMNEQFFGPGTRLTVL.

V gene TRBV7-2 combines with J gene TRBJ1-6; D remains ambiguous. The ends were cut back, 3 bases at V and 10 bases at J, with 10 bases in the middle. The CDR3 has 13 amino acids. Germline V gene sequence: CDR1 SGHTA, CDR2 FQGNSA. In DNA, the CDR3 is TGTGCCAGCAGCTTGCACGGGTCCTCACCCCTCCACTTT. Its translation is CASSLHGSSPLHF.

This clone appeared a few times. The CDR3 here is CASSTRTSGGAAEQFF. In DNA form, the CDR3 reads TGTGCCAGCAGCACCCGGACTAGCGGGGGGGCCGCTGAGCAGTTCTTC. This chain links TRBV12-1 with TRBJ2-1; the listed D gene, TRBD2, was not tested against the DNA. TRBV12-1 is described as a pseudogene. The CDR3 sequence is 16 residues long.

This clone was seen a handful of times. The chain uses TRBV7-2 and TRBJ2-5, with 11 nucleotides matching TRBD2. V was clipped by 1 base and J by 5 bases; unmatched bases: 9. The CDR3 totals 17 residues. Germline CDR1 and CDR2: SGHTA and FQGNSA. The CDR3 coding sequence is TGTGCCAGCAGCTTAGATCGGGGGACTAGCGGTCTGGAGACCCAGTACTTC. It is translated as CASSLDRGTSGLETQYF.